One sample yielded the 18 T cell receptor beta chains listed below, sequenced in a study of early T cells in non-severe SARS-CoV-2 infection. TCRdb reanalysed the 5' RACE reads using MiXCR and keeps one entry per CDR3 protein. The sample consists of about 42,000 distinct CDR3 sequences, around 6.8% of them appearing once. The specimen was whole blood. Every receptor here comes from an adult who was a healthcare worker with PCR-confirmed SARS-CoV-2 infection or an uninfected control (not recorded which).

This clonotype appeared a few times. The chain recombines TRBV20-1 with TRBJ1-1; TRBD1 is a possible D gene (5 bases). Between the trimmed V and J ends, which lost 0 bases and 1 base, there was a span of 12 bases. The length of the CDR3 is 15 residues. CDR1 is DFQATT, CDR2 SNEGSKA, per germline (reference sequence). The CDR3 DNA sequence: TGCAGTGCTAGAGATTCGAGCAGGGAGAACACTGAAGCTTTCTTT. Its protein is CSARDSSRENTEAFF.

This clonotype was seen just once. The genes are TRBV11-2 and TRBJ2-7, with D tentatively TRBD1 or TRBD2 (5 bases each). Germline CDR1 and CDR2: SGHAT and FQNNGV. V was cut by 6 bases and J by 6 bases, with 12 bases left in between. This CDR3 comprises 12 residues. CDR3 nucleotide sequence: TGTGCCAGCAGTCGAGGGGCGGGCGAGCAGTACTTC. Amino acids: CASSRGAGEQYF.

There are a few counts of this clonotype. This rearrangement joins TRBV5-4 to TRBJ2-7; D is tentatively TRBD1 or TRBD2 (6 bases each). The CDR3 covers 15 residues. With 6 bases removed from V and 0 bases from J, the gap between germline ends came to 16 bases. Germline V gene lookup returns CDR1 SGHNT and CDR2 YYREEE (reference sequence). As DNA, the CDR3 is TGTGCCAGCAACGAATGGAGGGGGAGCTCCTACGAGCAGTACTTC. Its protein is CASNEWRGSSYEQYF.

This clonotype was counted many times. The V gene is TRBV20-1, the J gene TRBJ2-3, with TRBD2 identical over 10 bases. This CDR3 has 15 residues. The V and J ends lost 1 base and 4 bases, in that order; junction bases with no gene match: 5. In germline, CDR1 is DFQATT, CDR2 SNEGSKA (reference sequence). The CDR3 spells CSARAPSGGPDTQYF. The CDR3 DNA reads TGCAGTGCTAGAGCCCCTAGCGGGGGCCCAGATACGCAGTATTTT.

This clonotype was detected only once. The chain combines TRBV10-3 with TRBJ2-3, with 12 positions matching TRBD2. This CDR3 is built from 16 residues. The germline V gene encodes CDR1 ENHRY and CDR2 SYGVKD. V lost 6 bases to trimming and J lost 5 bases; unmatched junction nucleotides: 9. The chain's CDR3 is CAIRGASGGAKDTQYF. The CDR3 DNA is TGTGCCATCAGGGGAGCTAGCGGGGGGGCGAAAGATACGCAGTATTTT.

The gene calls are TRBV6-5 and TRBJ2-7, with 8 nucleotides matching TRBD1. Trimming at V came to 6 bases and at J to 4 bases, leaving 11 bases not matched to a gene. Germline V CDR1 and CDR2: MNHEY, SVGAGI. The CDR3 sequence is 15 residues long. The CDR3, as DNA: TGTGCCAGCAGAAGACAGGGGAACGGTGGGTACGAGCAGTACTTC. Translation gives CASRRQGNGGYEQYF.

This chain links TRBV5-1 with TRBJ1-2; TRBD1 might be the D (6 bases). The germline V and J ends were trimmed by 4 bases and 5 bases, with 21 bases remaining between them. Germline CDR1 reads SGHRS; CDR2 reads YFSETQ. CDR3 length: 16 residues. The CDR3 here is CASSASTGTLSYGYTF. DNA of the CDR3: TGCGCCAGCAGCGCCTCAACAGGGACACTCTCATATGGCTACACCTTC.

This clonotype was found many times. The V gene is TRBV18, the J gene TRBJ2-2; D gene ambiguous. This CDR3 spans 15 amino acids. Germline values: CDR1 KGHSH, CDR2 LQKENI. The V end was cut by 6 bases, the J end by 3 bases, with 14 bases between. The CDR3 is CASSRDTIHTGELFF. The CDR3 DNA is TGTGCCAGCTCTCGTGACACTATACACACCGGGGAGCTGTTTTTT.

In this sample, this clonotype turned up many times. The rearrangement uses TRBV6-4 and TRBJ2-7; D possibly matches TRBD1 or TRBD2 (5 bases each). CDR3 size: 15 residues. CDR1 is MRHNA, CDR2 SNTAGT, per germline. V was trimmed by 4 bases and J by 5 bases, leaving 18 bases between them. The CDR3 DNA reads as TGTGCCAGCAGTGGTCCGGGACCCCGACCCCACGAGCAGTACTTC. It encodes CASSGPGPRPHEQYF.

In its sample, this clonotype was seen many times. V is TRBV5-4 and J is TRBJ2-3, with TRBD1 matching over 9 bases. The trim removed 6 bases at V and 1 base at J, leaving 6 bases unmatched. This CDR3 contains 15 residues. Per germline, CDR1 SGHNT and CDR2 YYREEE (reference sequence). The CDR3 loop is CASTQDRGRTDTQYF. CDR3 DNA: TGTGCCAGCACCCAGGACAGGGGCCGCACAGATACGCAGTATTTT.

This clonotype was recorded a few times. The J gene is TRBJ2-1, the V gene TRBV6-6; D ambiguous. This CDR3 has 12 residues. Germline lookup yields CDR1 MNHNY and CDR2 SVGAGI (reference sequence). V was trimmed by 4 bases and J by 3 bases, leaving 4 bases between them. This CDR3 is CASSWDYNEQFF. CDR3 bases: TGTGCCAGCAGTTGGGACTACAATGAGCAGTTCTTC.

At least ten counts were recorded for this clonotype. J is TRBJ1-4 and V is TRBV11-2, with D possibly matching TRBD1 (5 bases). Trimming left V 2 bases short and J 7 bases short, with 17 bases between. CDR3 size: 16 residues. Germline V CDR1 and CDR2: SGHAT, FQNNGV. CDR3 protein: CASSLQGAEGGEKLFF. Written as DNA, the CDR3 is TGTGCCAGCAGCTTACAGGGCGCGGAGGGAGGTGAAAAACTGTTTTTT.

This clonotype was detected ten times or more. The V and J genes are TRBV6-1 and TRBJ2-2, with 10 bases identical to TRBD1. The germline gives CDR1 MNHNS, CDR2 SASEGT. Trimming cost V 4 bases and J 4 bases; bases outside gene matches: 3. The CDR3 is made up of 15 amino acids. The CDR3 DNA sequence: TGTGCCAGCAGTGGACAGGGGGCTGGCACCGGGGAGCTGTTTTTT. This gives the protein CASSGQGAGTGELFF.

This clonotype was observed a handful of times. The rearrangement joins TRBV19 to TRBJ2-7, with D perhaps matching TRBD1 (6 bases). Germline V lookup: CDR1 LNHDA, CDR2 SQIVND (reference sequence). CDR3 length: 13 residues. V was clipped by 7 bases and J by 3 bases, with 13 bases between them. For the CDR3, the DNA is TGTGCCAGTACTGGGGACAAAAACTACGAGCAGTACTTC. This translates into CASTGDKNYEQYF.

This clonotype was seen repeatedly, ten times or more. The V gene is TRBV29-1, the J gene TRBJ2-2; D is undetermined. The CDR3 is made up of 14 amino acids. Germline assignment: CDR1 SQVTM and CDR2 ANQGSEA. Between the trimmed V and J ends, which lost 2 bases and 5 bases, there was a span of 12 bases. The CDR3 region has the DNA TGCAGCGTTGAAACCCCCCTTCGGACCGGGGAGCTGTTTTTT. Amino acid sequence: CSVETPLRTGELFF.

The chain recombines TRBV15 with TRBJ1-6; D remains ambiguous. Trimming removed 3 bases at V and 7 bases at J, with 4 bases between. This CDR3 region has 12 residues. Germline CDR1 LNHNV, CDR2 YYDKDF (reference sequence). CDR3 nucleotide sequence: TGTGCCACCAGCAGGGAGAATTCACCCCTCCACTTT. Translation: CATSRENSPLHF.

This clonotype was counted many times. The gene calls are TRBV7-6 and TRBJ2-3; either TRBD1 or TRBD2 may fit D (6 bases each). Germline CDR1 is SGHVS and CDR2 is FNYEAQ. This CDR3 spans 16 amino acids. V shed 1 base and J shed 0 bases, with 11 bases lying between them. CDR3 region: CASSLVGGLSTDTQYF. The CDR3 DNA reads as TGTGCCAGCAGCTTAGTCGGGGGCCTTAGCACAGATACGCAGTATTTT.

Ten or more counts support this clonotype. The genes are TRBV14 and TRBJ2-7; the D gene is possibly TRBD1 (6 bases). CDR1 is SGHDN, CDR2 FVKESK, per germline. Trimming removed 4 bases from V and 2 bases from J, with 12 bases in between. This CDR3 comprises 14 residues. DNA for the CDR3: TGTGCCAGCAGCCCCCCGGACAGAGCCTACGAGCAGTACTTC. It is translated as CASSPPDRAYEQYF.